This paragraph reports one T cell receptor (beta chain). This entry comes from a study of blood T cell repertoires in COVID-19. The V and J ends lost 5 bases and 2 bases respectively, with 10 bases between them. The germline V gene has CDR1 WNHNN and CDR2 SYGVQD (reference sequence). This CDR3 comprises 14 residues. Repertoires were generated with immunoSEQ multiplex PCR, while TCRdb's copy carries only in-frame clones and drops some. The data contain more than 250,000 clones, 75% to 90% of them singletons. This sequence was found in a woman in her forties or fifties with COVID-19, enrolled during active disease. The chain has TRBV10-1 and TRBJ1-5; D not certain. The sample taken for sequencing was peripheral blood. CDR3 sequence (DNA): TGCGCCAGCAGTCCGAGTATCCGCAATCAGCCCCAGCATTTT. Protein product: CASSPSIRNQPQHF.